This is a list of T cell receptor beta chains from one sample in a study of cytomegalovirus exposure and HLA in healthy donors. Some clones are missing from TCRdb's copy, which holds only in-frame ones; the method was immunoSEQ multiplex PCR. The sample records 200,000 to 250,000 clones, more than 75% being singletons. Sequenced sample: PBMCs. These receptors all come from a human donor in good health. Each CDR3 is given with its conserved first and last residue. The D gene is left open where the match is weak. Size is omitted from some rows. Given values are once, few, many or a class for expanded clones.

D gene	V gene	J gene	clone size	CDR3 DNA	CDR3 protein
TRBD2	TRBV6-4	TRBJ2-1	NA	TGTGCCAGCAGTGAGACTAGCGGGAGGGGCGACAATGAGCAGTTCTTC	CASSETSGRGDNEQFF
NA	TRBV19	TRBJ1-5	NA	TGTGCCAGTAGTGGGACAACCTTGTATAGCAATCAGCCCCAGCATTTT	CASSGTTLYSNQPQHF
TRBD1	TRBV5-1	TRBJ2-5	NA	TGCGCCAGCAGCAGGGGACAGATGCTTCAAGAGACCCAGTACTTC	CASSRGQMLQETQYF
TRBD1	TRBV18	TRBJ2-7	NA	TGTGCCAGCTCACGATGGACAGGGAACGACGAGCAGTACTTC	CASSRWTGNDEQYF
NA	TRBV7-9	TRBJ2-5	NA	TGTGCCAGCAGCTTAGGATTAGTCAGGGCGGAAGAGACCCAGTACTTC	CASSLGLVRAEETQYF
NA	TRBV2	TRBJ1-3	NA	TGTGCCAGCAGTGAAGCAGTATGGGAGGACACCATATATTTT	CASSEAVWEDTIYF
NA	TRBV6-4	TRBJ1-5	NA	TGTGCCAGCAGTGGGAGAGTCTATAGCAATCAGCCCCAGCATTTT	CASSGRVYSNQPQHF
TRBD1	TRBV6-5	TRBJ1-3	once	TGTGCCAGCAGTCGGGACAGTATCTCTGGAAACACCATATATTTT	CASSRDSISGNTIYF
NA	TRBV27	TRBJ2-5	once	TGTGCCAGCAGTCAGGGGGAGGTTAACGGAGAGACCCAGTACTTC	CASSQGEVNGETQYF
NA	TRBV29-1	TRBJ2-1	NA	TGCAGCGTGGCTACAGTCTCATACAATGAGCAGTTCTTC	CSVATVSYNEQFF
TRBD2	TRBV7-8	TRBJ2-1	once	TGTGCCAGCAGCTTAGCGGGAGGGAAAAGCTCCTACAATGAGCAGTTCTTC	CASSLAGGKSSYNEQFF
NA	TRBV28	TRBJ2-7	NA	TGTGCCAGCACCAGTGAGGAGACCTACGAGCAGTACTTC	CASTSEETYEQYF
TRBD1	TRBV6-5	TRBJ2-3	NA	TGTGCCAGCAGTCGCGGGACAGGGCACACAGATACGCAGTATTTT	CASSRGTGHTDTQYF
NA	TRBV2	TRBJ1-6	NA	TGTGCCAGCAGTGAGCTAGGGACTGCCATTTCAGGATCCCTCCACTTT	CASSELGTAISGSLHF
TRBD2	TRBV27	TRBJ2-7	NA	TGTGCCAGCAGTTTATCGTCGGCTAGCGGGAGGGCCGGCGAGCAGTACTTC	CASSLSSASGRAGEQYF
NA	TRBV19	TRBJ1-5	once	TGTGCCAGTAGTATAGTCCCAGGGGGCAATCAGCCCCAGCATTTT	CASSIVPGGNQPQHF
NA	TRBV11-2	TRBJ2-7	NA	TGTGCCAGCAGCTTAGTTCTCGAGCAGTACTTC	CASSLVLEQYF
NA	TRBV6-1	TRBJ2-5	NA	TGTGCCAGCATGGCTAGCACCACCGGGAGAACCCAGTACTTC	CASMASTTGRTQYF
NA	TRBV9	TRBJ1-2	NA	TGTGCCAGCAGCGTTACAGCGGATAACTATGGCTACACCTTC	CASSVTADNYGYTF
NA	TRBV29-1	TRBJ1-1	NA	TGCAGCGTGGCACAGGTTCCGGGGGCTGAAGCTTTCTTT	CSVAQVPGAEAFF
NA	TRBV4-1	TRBJ2-2	NA	TGCGCCAGCAGCCAAACAACAGGGTCACGACTTAGCGGGGAGCTGTTTTTT	CASSQTTGSRLSGELFF
TRBD2	TRBV2	TRBJ2-3	NA	TGTGCCAGCAGGGCCGGGACTAACACAGATACGCAGTATTTT	CASRAGTNTDTQYF
NA	TRBV29-1	TRBJ2-1	NA	TGCAGCGTAGACACCGGGACATTCCTCCACAATGAGCAGTTCTTC	CSVDTGTFLHNEQFF
TRBD2	TRBV9	TRBJ2-1	NA	TGTGCCAGCAGCGTGGCTAGCGGGATGGCCTACAATGAGCAGTTCTTC	CASSVASGMAYNEQFF
TRBD1	TRBV2	TRBJ2-2	NA	TGTGCCAGCAGGGGGACAGGGCACACCGGGGAGCTGTTTTTT	CASRGTGHTGELFF
NA	TRBV5-5	TRBJ2-1	NA	TGTGCCAGCAGCTACCCCAGCCTTGCGGACTCCTACAATGAGCAGTTCTTC	CASSYPSLADSYNEQFF
NA	TRBV6-5	TRBJ2-3	NA	TGTGCCAGCAGTTACTCTGGCGGTGGGGGGACAGATACGCAGTATTTT	CASSYSGGGGTDTQYF
TRBD2	TRBV29-1	TRBJ2-1	NA	TGCAGCGCCCACGGAGCTAGCGGGAGTGTCTACAATGAGCAGTTCTTC	CSAHGASGSVYNEQFF
TRBD2	TRBV14	TRBJ2-3	NA	TGTGCCAGCAACCCCGGCCCGGTGTGGACTAGCGGGAGCCCAGATACGCAGTATTTT	CASNPGPVWTSGSPDTQYF
NA	TRBV4-1	TRBJ2-3	NA	TGCGCCAGCACCCACCAGCGGGGCACAGATACGCAGTATTTT	CASTHQRGTDTQYF
TRBD2	TRBV5-8	TRBJ2-1	NA	TGTGCCAGCAGCCTAGAGACTAGCGGGAGACCCTACAATGAGCAGTTCTTC	CASSLETSGRPYNEQFF
TRBD2	TRBV19	TRBJ2-2	few	TGTGCCAGTAGTATAGTTTGGTCTAGCGGGAGCCGGGAGCTGTTTTTT	CASSIVWSSGSRELFF
TRBD1	TRBV18	TRBJ1-1	few	TGTGCCAGCTTGTTACAGGGGGTGAACACTGAAGCTTTCTTT	CASLLQGVNTEAFF
TRBD2	TRBV19	TRBJ2-1	NA	TGTGCCAGTAGTCTGACTAGCGGGGGGGGTTACAATGAGCAGTTCTTC	CASSLTSGGGYNEQFF